One sample yielded the 31 T cell receptor beta chains listed below, sequenced in a study of shared clonotypes between healthy human individuals. This table comes from immunoSEQ multiplex PCR, and its TCRdb copy is limited to in-frame clones, with some not included. Here the sample spans roughly 1,000,000 clones, around 82% being singletons. The material sequenced was memory CD4+ T cells from PBMCs. The subset denotes: CD45RA-negative fraction. The receptors originated from a man younger than 30 in good health. Some clones in this sample may be carry-over from other donors' samples.

The V and J genes are TRBV11-3 and TRBJ2-1, with 7 bases identical to TRBD1. V was pared by 0 bases and J by 5 bases, with 7 bases of the junction left unmatched. Germline assignment: CDR1 SGHNT and CDR2 YENEEA. The CDR3 contains 16 residues. CDR3 nucleotides: TGTGCCAGCAGCTTAGAAGGCACAGGGGTCAACAATGAGCAGTTCTTC. Translating gives CASSLEGTGVNNEQFF.

The chain couples TRBV6-1 to TRBJ2-5; no definite D call. The CDR3 sequence is 14 residues long. V was clipped by 5 bases and J by 3 bases, with 13 bases between them. Germline V gene lookup returns CDR1 MNHNS and CDR2 SASEGT. The CDR3 DNA follows: TGTGCCAGCAGTACGGCAGGCCTAAAAGAGACCCAGTACTTC. It specifies CASSTAGLKETQYF.

CDR3 region: CSVEDFPRAFF. In DNA form, the CDR3 reads TGCAGCGTCGAGGACTTCCCCAGAGCTTTCTTT. The chain carries TRBV29-1 and TRBJ1-1; D unclear. The CDR3 extends over 11 amino acids. Deletions cut 6 bases from V and 10 bases from J, with 15 bases between. Germline CDR1 SQVTM, CDR2 ANQGSEA.

This clone was observed a few times. The chain recombines TRBV6-1 with TRBJ2-3; TRBD2 matches at 7 bases. The CDR3 covers 14 residues. Unmatched junction bases numbered 9, after V lost 10 bases and J lost 2 bases. The germline V gene has CDR1 MNHNS and CDR2 SASEGT. The DNA of the CDR3 is TGTGCCACCATGGCGGGACTATTCACAGATACGCAGTATTTT. Translation: CATMAGLFTDTQYF.

This clone was counted many times. The chain recombines TRBV5-4 with TRBJ2-3; 8 bases match TRBD1. Germline V lookup: CDR1 SGHNT, CDR2 YYREEE (reference sequence). There are 15 residues in the CDR3. The V segment lost 4 bases and the J segment 4 bases; nucleotides outside the gene matches: 8. The CDR3, as DNA: TGTGCCAGCAGCGTGGACAGGGCCAGGGCAGATACGCAGTATTTT. This translates into CASSVDRARADTQYF.

V is TRBV9 and J is TRBJ1-2; possible D gene TRBD1, 5 bases. V was shortened by 3 bases and J by 4 bases, with 22 bases between the two germline ends. Per the germline V gene, CDR1 is SGDLS and CDR2 is YYNGEE. The CDR3 covers 17 residues. CDR3 protein: CASSASSTFDSTYGYTF. The CDR3 coding sequence is TGTGCCAGCAGCGCCAGTAGCACCTTCGACAGCACCTATGGCTACACCTTC.

This clone was detected only once. The CDR3 sequence: CASSSLARGMGETQYF. The DNA of the CDR3 is TGCGCCAGCAGCTCCCTGGCCAGGGGGATGGGCGAGACCCAGTACTTC. This chain joins TRBV5-1 and TRBJ2-5; TRBD1 agrees at 7 bases. The germline V gene encodes CDR1 SGHRS and CDR2 YFSETQ. This CDR3 region has 16 residues. V dropped 3 bases and J dropped 5; count of bases not matched to a gene: 13.

This chain links TRBV6-5 with TRBJ1-1; no clear D. The V end was cut by 6 bases, the J end by 11 bases, with 25 bases between. The CDR3 covers 15 residues. Germline loops: CDR1 MNHEY, CDR2 SVGAGI. CDR3 DNA sequence: TGTGCCAGCAGCCCACTAACCACGGAGTCGCGGTGGGCTTTCTTT. This gives the protein CASSPLTTESRWAFF.

The chain recombines TRBV5-6 with TRBJ2-3; 10 positions match TRBD1. CDR1 SGHDT and CDR2 YYEEEE come from the germline V gene. V was clipped by 0 bases and J by 2 bases; unmatched bases: 3. The length of the CDR3 is 16 residues. The CDR3 nucleotides read TGTGCCAGCAGCTTGGGACAGGGGGCCGACACAGATACGCAGTATTTT. This encodes CASSLGQGADTDTQYF. The full variable domain, in which reference TRBV5-6 and TRBJ2-3 provide the parts outside the CDR3, is DAGVTQSPTHLIKTRGQQVTLRCSPKSGHDTVSWYQQALGQGPQFIFQYYEEEERQRGNFPDRFSGHQFPNYSSELNVNALLLGDSALYLCASSLGQGADTDTQYFGPGTRLTVL.

Many counts were recorded for this clone. V and J are TRBV7-9 and TRBJ1-5; 11 bases map to TRBD1. Germline trimming cut 5 bases from V and 4 bases from J; bases unmatched to any gene: 4. The CDR3 is 15 residues long. From germline, CDR1 is SEHNR and CDR2 FQNEAQ (reference sequence). CDR3 DNA: TGTGCCAGCAGCCCCGGGGACAGGGGGAATCAGCCCCAGCATTTT. Its protein is CASSPGDRGNQPQHF.

The chain couples TRBV29-1 to TRBJ2-7; D is unresolved. This CDR3 comprises 12 residues. Trimming pared 3 bases from V and 3 bases from J, leaving 9 bases between. Germline CDR1 reads SQVTM; CDR2 reads ANQGSEA. The CDR3 sequence is CSVETDYYEQYF. CDR3 bases: TGCAGCGTTGAGACGGATTACTACGAGCAGTACTTC.

This clone was picked up one time. In the same sample, other DNA sequences code for this CDR3. The V call is TRBV2, the J call TRBJ1-5; TRBD1 matches 8 bases. Trimming cost V 5 bases and J 4 bases; bases outside gene matches: 4. CDR3 length: 14 amino acids. CDR1 SNHLY and CDR2 FYNNEI come from the germline V gene. CDR3 DNA: TGTGCCAGCAGTCGTGGACAGGGTAATCAGCCCCAGCATTTT. It encodes CASSRGQGNQPQHF.

The chain links TRBV5-5 to TRBJ1-5; D call uncertain. The CDR3 loop spans 13 amino acids. V shed 4 bases and J shed 4 bases, with 9 bases lying between them. From germline, CDR1 is SGHKS and CDR2 YYEKEE (reference sequence). CDR3 in DNA: TGTGCCAGCAGCCGGGATCTAAATCAGCCCCAGCATTTT. Amino acid sequence: CASSRDLNQPQHF.

V usage is TRBV29-1 and J usage is TRBJ2-1; 8 bases match TRBD2. Germline V gene data show CDR1 as SQVTM and CDR2 as ANQGSEA. The CDR3 is 13 residues long. V dropped 5 bases and J dropped 8; count of bases not matched to a gene: 8. CDR3 sequence (DNA): TGCAGCGTTAAAAGGACTAGCTGGCATGAGCAGTTCTTC. Amino acid sequence: CSVKRTSWHEQFF.

This chain joins TRBV28 and TRBJ2-2; D possibly uses TRBD1 or TRBD2 (6 bases each). The CDR3 consists of 16 residues. Germline-derived CDR1 and CDR2 are MDHEN and SYDVKM. Trimming cost V 7 bases and J 6 bases, with 21 bases left between them. The CDR3 region is CASNPRGRVFAGELFF. CDR3 bases: TGTGCCAGCAACCCACGGGGGCGGGTCTTCGCCGGGGAGCTGTTTTTT. Variable domain in full (rest from reference TRBV28 and TRBJ2-2): DVKVTQSSRYLVKRTGEKVFLECVQDMDHENMFWYRQDPGLGLRLIYFSYDVKMKEKGDIPEGYSVSREKKERFSLILESASTNQTSMYLCASNPRGRVFAGELFFGEGSRLTVL.

The CDR3 loop is CASSPSPSMGEQFF. The CDR3 coding sequence is TGTGCCAGCAGCCCGTCCCCGAGTATGGGTGAGCAGTTCTTC. The chain is built from TRBV11-1 and TRBJ2-1; D not resolved. The CDR3 covers 14 residues. The germline V gene encodes CDR1 SGHAT and CDR2 FQDESV (reference sequence). V dropped 5 bases and J dropped 9 bases, with 17 bases sitting between them.

This sequence joins TRBV7-2 and TRBJ1-5; TRBD1 agrees at 7 bases. The CDR3 covers 17 residues. CDR1 and CDR2 (germline): SGHTA, FQGNSA. Trimming took 4 bases from V and 0 from J; bases not matched to a gene: 9. CDR3 coding DNA: TGTGCCAGCAGCTACACAGGGGACCGATATAGCAATCAGCCCCAGCATTTT. Protein product: CASSYTGDRYSNQPQHF.

The chain uses TRBV25-1 and TRBJ2-1, with D perhaps assigned TRBD1 or TRBD2 (5 bases each). CDR1 and CDR2 (germline): MGHDK, SYGVNS. The CDR3 covers 16 residues. V was clipped by 2 bases and J by 7 bases, with 18 bases between them. This CDR3 reads CASSEGGTGVRNEQFF. Here the CDR3 DNA reads TGTGCCAGCAGTGAAGGGGGAACAGGTGTTCGGAATGAGCAGTTCTTC.

This clone was seen ten or more times. This chain uses TRBV5-6 with TRBJ2-7; D gene uncertain. CDR1 is SGHDT and CDR2 is YYEEEE in the germline V gene. The V and J ends lost 0 bases and 0 bases respectively, with 13 bases between them. This CDR3 spans 16 amino acids. For the CDR3, the DNA is TGTGCCAGCAGCTTGGTTGGGTCCTCCAGCTCCTACGAGCAGTACTTC. It encodes CASSLVGSSSSYEQYF. Complete variable domain (other parts from reference TRBV5-6 and TRBJ2-7): DAGVTQSPTHLIKTRGQQVTLRCSPKSGHDTVSWYQQALGQGPQFIFQYYEEEERQRGNFPDRFSGHQFPNYSSELNVNALLLGDSALYLCASSLVGSSSSYEQYFGPGTRLTVT.

The gene calls are TRBV7-9 and TRBJ2-2; D is unclear. The CDR3 loop spans 12 amino acids. The germline gives CDR1 SEHNR, CDR2 FQNEAQ (reference sequence). V was shortened by 11 bases and J by 3 bases, with 10 bases between the two germline ends. CDR3 bases: TGTGCCGCCCCCCCGGACACCGGGGAGCTGTTTTTT. Its translation is CAAPPDTGELFF.

The chain has TRBV7-9 and TRBJ1-4; 11 bases map to TRBD1. The CDR3 covers 14 residues. In germline, CDR1 is SEHNR, CDR2 FQNEAQ (reference sequence). The junction had 1 base not matched to a gene; V was cut back by 4 bases and J by 6 bases. The CDR3 DNA is TGTGCCAGCAGCTGGGGACAGGGGGATGAAAAACTGTTTTTT. It specifies CASSWGQGDEKLFF. Together with reference TRBV7-9 and TRBJ1-4, the CDR3 gives the full variable domain: DTGVSQNPRHKITKRGQNVTFRCDPISEHNRLYWYRQTLGQGPEFLTYFQNEAQLEKSRLLSDRFSAERPKGSFSTLEIQRTEQGDSAMYLCASSWGQGDEKLFFGSGTQLSVL.

This clone was seen a few times. J is TRBJ2-7 and V is TRBV30; 8 nucleotides match TRBD2. Germline CDR1 GTSNPN, CDR2 SVGIG (reference sequence). V was clipped by 0 bases and J by 6 bases; unmatched bases: 10. This CDR3 region has 15 residues. CDR3 sequence (DNA): TGTGCCTGGAGTGTAGAGGCCGGGACTAGGCGCGAGCAGTACTTC. Translated, it gives CAWSVEAGTRREQYF.

This chain's CDR3 is CACTPPGGIATDTQYF. The CDR3 bases are TGTGCCTGTACCCCCCCCGGCGGGATCGCAACAGATACGCAGTATTTT. V and J are TRBV30 and TRBJ2-3; maybe TRBD2 (6 bases). V shed 6 bases and J shed 3 bases, with 22 bases lying between them. Germline loops: CDR1 GTSNPN, CDR2 SVGIG (reference sequence). The CDR3 is 16 residues long.

The chain couples TRBV15 to TRBJ2-1; the match to TRBD2 covers 9 bases. V shed 1 base and J 1 base; nucleotides not matched to a gene: 5. The length of the CDR3 is 17 residues. Per germline, CDR1 LNHNV and CDR2 YYDKDF (reference sequence). CDR3 bases: TGTGCCACCAGCAGAGGTAGCGGGAGTTTATCCTACAATGAGCAGTTCTTC. Translated: CATSRGSGSLSYNEQFF.

The V gene is TRBV4-1, the J gene TRBJ1-2, with 7 positions matching TRBD1. This CDR3 has 15 amino acids. V was pared by 3 bases and J by 4 bases, with 8 bases of the junction left unmatched. Per the germline V gene, CDR1 is MGHRA and CDR2 is YSYEKL. The CDR3 DNA follows: TGCGCCAGCAGCCAGCGACAGGGAGACGGCTATGGCTACACCTTC. Protein product: CASSQRQGDGYGYTF.

V and J are TRBV7-8 and TRBJ2-5; 8 bases map to TRBD1. V lost 5 bases to trimming and J lost 4 bases; unmatched junction nucleotides: 12. This CDR3 spans 16 amino acids. Germline assignment: CDR1 SGHVS and CDR2 FQNEAQ. In nucleotides, the CDR3 is TGTGCCAGCAGCCGGAGGCAGGGGGCATCGGGAGAGACCCAGTACTTC. It translates to CASSRRQGASGETQYF.

The rearrangement links TRBV29-1 to TRBJ1-4; TRBD1 aligns across 8 bases. CDR1 is SQVTM and CDR2 is ANQGSEA in the germline V gene. V was clipped by 4 bases and J by 3 bases; unmatched bases: 4. This CDR3 contains 14 residues. The CDR3 reads CSVGGTGPNEKLFF. CDR3 nucleotide sequence: TGCAGCGTTGGGGGGACAGGCCCTAATGAAAAACTGTTTTTT.

The rearrangement uses TRBV19 and TRBJ1-4; a weak D match, TRBD1 (5 bases). This CDR3 has 13 amino acids. V was pared by 5 bases and J by 9 bases, with 13 bases between. CDR1 is LNHDA, CDR2 SQIVND, per germline (reference sequence). The CDR3 here is CASSGDGTKKLFF. As DNA, the CDR3 is TGTGCCAGTAGTGGCGATGGGACCAAAAAACTGTTTTTT.

This clone was detected ten times or more. The sample contains more than one DNA sequence encoding this CDR3. This sequence joins TRBV15 and TRBJ1-5, with D uncertain. The germline CDR1 and CDR2 sequences are LNHNV and YYDKDF (reference sequence). CDR3 length: 13 residues. V was clipped by 3 bases and J by 7 bases, with 10 bases between them. The chain's CDR3 is CATSRGVGQPQHF. Written as DNA, the CDR3 is TGTGCCACCAGCAGGGGTGTGGGGCAGCCCCAGCATTTT.

The chain uses TRBV6-1 and TRBJ2-5; D unclear. Germline CDR1 MNHNS, CDR2 SASEGT. V was shortened by 4 bases and J by 1 base, with 10 bases between the two germline ends. The CDR3 extends over 14 amino acids. The CDR3 DNA is TGTGCCAGCAGTGTATACGAGAGCCAAGAGACCCAGTACTTC. Translation: CASSVYESQETQYF.

CDR3 in amino acids: CAWSVPQQGVWGYTF. The CDR3 DNA reads TGTGCCTGGAGTGTACCCCAACAGGGGGTTTGGGGCTACACCTTC. The chain recombines TRBV30 with TRBJ1-2; TRBD1 matches 8 bases. CDR1 and CDR2 from the germline V gene are GTSNPN and SVGIG (reference sequence). The CDR3 extends over 15 amino acids. Unmatched junction bases numbered 11, after V lost 0 bases and J lost 8 bases.